Ten or more counts support the clone carrying this T cell receptor (beta chain). The antigen is unknown. The protocol attached unique molecular identifiers to individual cDNA molecules. In TCRdb, the 5' RACE reads were re-called with MiXCR into one record per CDR3 protein. The sample consists of approximately 26,000 distinct CDR3 sequences, about 4.6% of them appearing once. This sample was taken from a study of early T cells in non-severe SARS-CoV-2 infection. Study overall: Unsorted whole blood bulk RNA was sequenced, with unpaired chains. Study-level points and caveats: VDJdb matching, biased toward anti-spike CD8 responses, missed private and CD4 specificities.

This CDR3 is built from 17 residues. Germline loops: CDR1 MNHEY, CDR2 SVGAGI. The trim removed 2 bases at V and 1 base at J, leaving 8 bases unmatched. The chain is built from TRBV6-5 and TRBJ2-5; TRBD1 matches at 9 bases. Sequences were obtained from whole blood. The receptor was derived from an adult who was a healthcare worker with PCR-confirmed SARS-CoV-2 infection or an uninfected control (not recorded which). For the CDR3, the DNA is TGTGCCAGCAGTTACAACAACAGGGGGCTGGGCCAAGAGACCCAGTACTTC. This codes for CASSYNNRGLGQETQYF.